These 27 T cell receptor beta chains came from one sample sequenced in a study of lung T cells in sarcoidosis with Löfgren's syndrome. Using its own MiXCR run on the reads, TCRdb lists one record per CDR3 protein. The repertoire consists of about 21,000 distinct CDR3 sequences, with 20% to 25% occurring once and the leading ten covering around 4.1%. The specimen was CD4+ T cells from PBMCs. The origin of the receptors is a human donor with sarcoidosis (Löfgren's syndrome or another form), or a control subject (not recorded which).

Concerning this clonotype itself: With a much larger clone just one base away, this may be a read error. This chain's CDR3 is CASSETTSTTDTQCF. CDR3 bases: TGTGCCAGCAGTGAGACGACTAGCACCACAGATACGCAGTGTTTT. The chain uses TRBV2 and TRBJ2-3, with TRBD2 matching over 7 bases. CDR3 length equals 15 residues. Per the germline V gene, CDR1 is SNHLY and CDR2 is FYNNEI.

As concerns this clonotype: The junction does not match germline at one end; this may be a read error. This chain links TRBV20-1 with TRBJ2-7, with D uncertain. Germline-derived CDR1 and CDR2 are DFQATT and SNEGSKA (reference sequence). This CDR3 region has 12 residues. The CDR3 protein is CSARKSPYEQHF. The DNA for the CDR3 is TGCAGTGCTAGGAAGAGCCCCTACGAGCAGCACTTC.

This clonotype was picked up many times. One end of the junction varies from germline; a read error may be responsible. The chain is built from TRBV24-1 and TRBJ1-5; D perhaps matches TRBD1 (6 bases). CDR1 and CDR2 (germline): KGHDR, SFDVKD. The CDR3 spans 12 residues. CDR3 sequence (DNA): TGTGCCACCAGTGATAGTCGCGGGGGCCCTTCTTTT. It codes for CATSDSRGGPSF.

Comment on this clonotype: Since no conserved phenylalanine or tryptophan closes the CDR3, a read error is the likely cause. The chain recombines TRBV20-1 with TRBJ1-1; no clear D gene. Trimming cost V 0 bases and J 2 bases, with 13 bases left between them. The germline V gene has CDR1 DFQATT and CDR2 SNEGSKA (reference sequence). The CDR3 sequence is 15 residues long. The CDR3 protein is CSARDPSVGNTEAFC. CDR3 DNA: TGCAGTGCTAGAGATCCGTCGGTTGGAAACACTGAAGCTTTCTGT.

This clonotype was counted ten times or more. V gene TRBV10-3 combines with J gene TRBJ1-1; 7 bases fit TRBD1. Germline V gene lookup returns CDR1 ENHRY and CDR2 SYGVKD. V was pared by 6 bases and J by 5 bases, with 12 bases of the junction left unmatched. The CDR3 is made up of 15 amino acids. Here the CDR3 reads CAISRQGVEGTEAFF. CDR3 nucleotides: TGTGCCATCAGCAGACAGGGAGTAGAAGGGACTGAAGCTTTCTTT.

This clonotype came up many times. The V call is TRBV14, the J call TRBJ2-3, with 9 bases lining up with TRBD1. J gave up 4 bases and V 2 bases, and 7 bases lay outside the gene matches. CDR3 size: 16 residues. Germline V lookup: CDR1 SGHDN, CDR2 FVKESK. The CDR3 coding sequence is TGTGCCAGCAGCCAATCGGGACAGGGAAGCGCAGATACGCAGTATTTT. Translation gives CASSQSGQGSADTQYF. The whole variable domain, filled in from reference TRBV14 and TRBJ2-3, reads EAGVTQFPSHSVIEKGQTVTLRCDPISGHDNLYWYRRVMGKEIKFLLHFVKESKQDESGMPNNRFLAERTGGTYSTLKVQPAELEDSGVYFCASSQSGQGSADTQYFGPGTRLTVL.

This clonotype was counted at least ten times. J is TRBJ2-7 and V is TRBV28; 9 bases are shared with TRBD1. Germline V lookup: CDR1 MDHEN, CDR2 SYDVKM. This CDR3 is 14 amino acids long. After removal of 6 bases from V and 1 base from J, the junction contained 4 bases not matched to a gene. CDR3 DNA sequence: TGTGCCAGCAGCCCACAGGGGGCTTCCTACGAGCAGTACTTC. Its translation: CASSPQGASYEQYF.

This clonotype was observed at least ten times. As DNA, the CDR3 is TGTGCCAGCAGCCCGACTAGCGGGAGGGCTGAGACCCAGTACTTC. Translated: CASSPTSGRAETQYF. V is TRBV7-9 and J is TRBJ2-5, with 14 bases identical to TRBD2. There are 15 residues in the CDR3. Germline trimming cut 5 bases from V and 5 bases from J; bases unmatched to any gene: 4. Looked up from germline, CDR1 is SEHNR and CDR2 is FQNEAQ (reference sequence).

This clonotype has a count of ten or more. The rearrangement joins TRBV10-3 to TRBJ1-1; D is uncertain. CDR3 size: 17 residues. The V end was cut by 0 bases, the J end by 4 bases, with 18 bases between. Germline V lookup: CDR1 ENHRY, CDR2 SYGVKD. CDR3 bases: TGTGCCATCAGTGAGTCGGGTGATGGTGTTGCGCCCACTGAAGCTTTCTTT. Its translation: CAISESGDGVAPTEAFF.

This clonotype showed up many times. CDR3 nucleotide sequence: TGTGCCAGCAGCCTGTTCGGGACAGGGACCTACGAGCAGTACTTC. Translated: CASSLFGTGTYEQYF. The chain joins TRBV7-2 to TRBJ2-7; 9 bases are a match to TRBD1. This CDR3 comprises 15 residues. The germline V gene encodes CDR1 SGHTA and CDR2 FQGNSA. J gave up 2 bases and V 5 bases, and 7 bases lay outside the gene matches.

About this clonotype itself: A much larger clone lies a single base off, so this may be a read error. J is TRBJ2-1 and V is TRBV29-1; D is perhaps TRBD2 (5 bases). The CDR3 spans 17 residues. CDR1 and CDR2 (germline): SQVTM, ANQGSEA. The CDR3 DNA reads as TGCGGCGTTGAACCCTTACCCCAGCGGAAGCTCTACAATGAGCAGTTCTTC. Translated: CGVEPLPQRKLYNEQFF.

In regard to this clonotype: Just one base apart from a much larger clone, this may be a read error. The chain couples TRBV7-9 to TRBJ2-1, with D unresolved. CDR1 is SEHNR and CDR2 is FQNEAQ in the germline V gene (reference sequence). This CDR3 spans 12 amino acids. The CDR3 DNA follows: TGTTCCAGCAGCTTTGGGTACAATGAGCAGTTCTTC. Protein sequence: CSSSFGYNEQFF.

This clonotype was found a few times. The chain is built from TRBV5-1 and TRBJ2-7; TRBD2 is a possible D gene (6 bases). Germline V CDR1 and CDR2: SGHRS, YFSETQ. V lost 1 base, J lost 2 bases, and 10 bases lay in between. The CDR3 covers 14 residues. CDR3 DNA: TGCGCCAGCAGCTTGTTGGGGGGTACCTACGAGCAGTACTTC. It yields the protein CASSLLGGTYEQYF.

This clonotype was picked up many times. V is TRBV27 and J is TRBJ2-3; 9 nucleotides line up with TRBD1. CDR1 is MNHEY, CDR2 SMNVEV, per germline (reference sequence). The CDR3 spans 17 residues. Trimming took 4 bases from V and 3 from J; bases not matched to a gene: 11. CDR3 coding DNA: TGTGCCAGCAGTTCCCCGTGGGGACAGGGTAGTACAGATACGCAGTATTTT. Residues: CASSSPWGQGSTDTQYF.

Within the sample, this clonotype is medium-sized (0.01 to 0.1%). The chain recombines TRBV20-1 with TRBJ1-1; 9 bases fit TRBD1. CDR3 length: 13 residues. The V gene end was trimmed by 6 bases and the J gene end by 4 bases; junction bases not matched to a gene: 6. Germline V lookup: CDR1 DFQATT, CDR2 SNEGSKA (reference sequence). The CDR3 sequence is CSAPDRGSTEAFF. The DNA of the CDR3 is TGCAGTGCGCCGGACAGGGGTAGCACTGAAGCTTTCTTT.

This clonotype was seen a handful of times. One base away lies a much larger clone, so this may be a sequencing read error. The CDR3 ends on some other residue instead of the conserved phenylalanine or tryptophan, so this is likely a read error. This chain joins TRBV2 and TRBJ2-1, with 9 bases lining up with TRBD1. V dropped 0 bases and J dropped 9; count of bases not matched to a gene: 9. The CDR3 loop spans 16 amino acids. Germline V gene lookup returns CDR1 SNHLY and CDR2 FYNNEI. The chain's CDR3 is CASSEARGTGSPEQFL. CDR3 DNA: TGTGCCAGCAGTGAAGCGCGGGGGACAGGGAGTCCTGAGCAGTTCCTC.

In this sample, this clonotype turned up many times. The chain carries TRBV6-6 and TRBJ2-6; D not certain. Germline CDR1 and CDR2: MNHNY and SVGAGI (reference sequence). Trimming removed 1 base at V and 2 bases at J, with 6 bases between. The CDR3 extends over 15 amino acids. The CDR3 DNA reads as TGTGCCAGCAGTTACTTCGCACCTGGGGCCAACGTCCTGACTTTC. Amino acids: CASSYFAPGANVLTF.

On this clonotype itself: Its ends do not fully match the called genes, so a read error is possible. This rearrangement joins TRBV18 to TRBJ1-4; D is undetermined. The CDR3 runs 15 residues. The germline gives CDR1 KGHSH, CDR2 LQKENI. The chain's CDR3 is CAGSESVGGFEKLFF. DNA for the CDR3: TGTGCCGGCTCAGAATCCGTAGGAGGATTTGAAAAACTGTTTTTC. The entire variable domain, with the rest obtained from reference TRBV18 and TRBJ1-4, is as follows: NAGVMQNPRHLVRRRGQEARLRCSPMKGHSHVYWYRQLPEEGLKFMVYLQKENIIDESGMPKERFSAEFPKEGPSILRIQQVVRGDSAAYFCAGSESVGGFEKLFFGSGTQLSVL.

Comment on this clonotype: Relative to the germline gene, one junction end is altered; a read error may explain this. V is TRBV6-5 and J is TRBJ2-1, with a tentative D call TRBD1 (5 bases). This CDR3 comprises 13 residues. Germline CDR1 and CDR2: MNHEY and SVGAGI. The CDR3 DNA reads TGCGCCAGCAGTACCAGGGTGGCGGATGAGCAGCTCTTC. Translation: CASSTRVADEQLF.

Regarding this clonotype: This may arise from a read error, as a much more abundant clone is one base away. This chain joins TRBV5-1 and TRBJ1-1; D may be TRBD1 (6 bases). Germline-derived CDR1 and CDR2 are SGHRS and YFSETQ. The CDR3 extends over 15 amino acids. Trimming took off 2 bases at V and 1 base at J, with 12 bases between the two ends. Here the CDR3 reads CASSFAQGGNTEAFF. For the CDR3, the DNA is TGCGCCAGCAGCTTTGCACAGGGAGGGAACACTGAAGCTTTCTTT.

By sample share, this clonotype is medium-sized (0.01 to 0.1%). The chain employs TRBV6-1 and TRBJ2-3; tentative D call: TRBD2 (5 bases). Trimming shortened V by 5 bases and J by 2 bases, and 14 bases separated the two germline ends. Germline CDR1 reads MNHNS; CDR2 reads SASEGT. The CDR3 consists of 15 residues. The CDR3 sequence: CASSYAGTNTDTQYF. CDR3 coding DNA: TGTGCCAGCAGTTACGCGGGCACCAACACAGATACGCAGTATTTT.

This clonotype has a handful of counts. The chain joins TRBV7-9 to TRBJ2-7, with D perhaps matching TRBD2 (5 bases). The germline V gene has CDR1 SEHNR and CDR2 FQNEAQ (reference sequence). V was clipped by 4 bases and J by 3 bases, with 7 bases between them. The CDR3 spans 12 residues. The CDR3 DNA reads TGTGCCAGCAGCTCCGGGATCTACGAGCAGTACTTC. Residues: CASSSGIYEQYF.

This clonotype was seen repeatedly, ten times or more. The V and J genes are TRBV28 and TRBJ1-6; 8 nucleotides align to TRBD1. The CDR3 sequence is 15 residues long. Germline loops: CDR1 MDHEN, CDR2 SYDVKM. Unmatched junction bases numbered 15, after V lost 7 bases and J lost 13 bases. CDR3 DNA sequence: TGTGCCAGCACCCCCCGGGGCAGGGGGCTGGTCCCCCTCCACTTT. Encoded protein: CASTPRGRGLVPLHF. The complete variable domain, with remaining parts taken from reference TRBV28 and TRBJ1-6, reads DVKVTQSSRYLVKRTGEKVFLECVQDMDHENMFWYRQDPGLGLRLIYFSYDVKMKEKGDIPEGYSVSREKKERFSLILESASTNQTSMYLCASTPRGRGLVPLHFGNGTRLTVT.

By share, this clonotype ranks as medium-sized (0.01 to 0.1%). The gene calls are TRBV27 and TRBJ1-4, with a possible D match to TRBD1 (5 bases). Germline lookup yields CDR1 MNHEY and CDR2 SMNVEV (reference sequence). The V and J ends lost 5 bases and 9 bases respectively, with 10 bases between them. This CDR3 spans 12 amino acids. CDR3 DNA: TGTGCCAGCAGTCGGGACGGCAAAAAACTGTTTTTT. This codes for CASSRDGKKLFF. The variable domain in full, completed from reference TRBV27 and TRBJ1-4, reads EAQVTQNPRYLITVTGKKLTVTCSQNMNHEYMSWYRQDPGLGLRQIYYSMNVEVTDKGDVPEGYKVSRKEKRNFPLILESPSPNQTSLYFCASSRDGKKLFFGSGTQLSVL.

This clonotype was seen many times. J is TRBJ1-1 and V is TRBV12-3 or TRBV12-4; D may be TRBD1 (6 bases). This CDR3 contains 12 residues. Trimming took off 6 bases at V and 9 bases at J, with 14 bases between the two ends. In nucleotides, the CDR3 is TGTGCCAGCAGCCTCCGGGACACAAAAGCTTTCTTT. Encoded protein: CASSLRDTKAFF.

By proportion, this clonotype is medium-sized. The J gene is TRBJ2-2, the V gene TRBV25-1, with a weak D call TRBD2 (6 bases). The V gene's germline CDR1 is MGHDK and CDR2 SYGVNS. This CDR3 region has 13 residues. V was cut by 6 bases and J by 7 bases, with 12 bases left in between. The CDR3 sequence is CASRVGGGGELFF. The CDR3 nucleotides are TGTGCCAGCAGAGTCGGGGGAGGCGGGGAGCTGTTTTTT.

For this clonotype: A much bigger clone sits one base away, suggesting this may be a read error. The chain uses TRBV6-1 and TRBJ2-7; D unresolved. V shed 4 bases and J shed 4 bases, with 11 bases lying between them. CDR1 and CDR2 from the germline V gene are MNHNS and SASEGT. This CDR3 contains 13 residues. CDR3 nucleotide sequence: TGTGCCAGCAGTGTGGGTTGGGCGTACGAGCAGTACTTC. Protein product: CASSVGWAYEQYF.